This TCR beta chain was documented in a study of cytomegalovirus exposure and HLA in healthy donors. V was pared by 8 bases and J by 7 bases, with 20 bases between. Germline V CDR1 and CDR2: MNHNY, SVGAGI (reference sequence). CDR3 length: 15 amino acids. A multiplex PCR was run with 60 Vbeta primers and 13 Jbeta primers. Generated by immunoSEQ multiplex PCR, the TCRdb table keeps only in-frame clones and is missing some. The table lists roughly 160,000 clones, around 77% of them singletons. V usage is TRBV6-6 and J usage is TRBJ1-4; possible D gene TRBD1, 6 bases. This receptor was taken from a woman in her forties or fifties in good health and CMV-seropositive. Material: PBMCs. CDR3: CASSEVGAGGEKLFF. The CDR3, as DNA: TGTGCCAGCTCAGAGGTGGGGGCCGGAGGTGAAAAACTGTTTTTT.